This T cell receptor beta chain was captured in a study of T cell responses to AZD1222 COVID-19 vaccine. Study results and caveats: Most donors were white British, females outnumbered males, and clonal diversity was possibly underestimated. Unmutated variant regions are reportedly the target of nearly half of TCRs that are spike-specific. Spike-specific TCR depth and breadth grew after two AZD1222 doses. At baseline, just six or seven AZD1222 recipients tested seropositive.

Profiling relied on immunoSEQ multiplex PCR, and the TCRdb table lists in-frame clones only, not all of them. The sample has 190,000 or so clones, approximately 93% seen once; the top ten hold roughly 3.5%. About this clone itself: The antigen remains undetermined.

V shed 0 bases and J 2 bases; nucleotides not matched to a gene: 2. The germline CDR1 and CDR2 sequences are SGHDT and YYEEEE. CDR3 size: 15 residues. Sequenced here: peripheral blood, sampled 28 days after the second AZD1222 dose. The receptor's source is an adult who received the AZD1222 COVID-19 vaccine. This rearrangement joins TRBV5-6 to TRBJ2-7; 10 bases are shared with TRBD2. The CDR3 is CASSLGLAGAYEQYF. CDR3 nucleotide sequence: TGTGCCAGCAGCTTGGGTCTAGCGGGAGCCTACGAGCAGTACTTC.